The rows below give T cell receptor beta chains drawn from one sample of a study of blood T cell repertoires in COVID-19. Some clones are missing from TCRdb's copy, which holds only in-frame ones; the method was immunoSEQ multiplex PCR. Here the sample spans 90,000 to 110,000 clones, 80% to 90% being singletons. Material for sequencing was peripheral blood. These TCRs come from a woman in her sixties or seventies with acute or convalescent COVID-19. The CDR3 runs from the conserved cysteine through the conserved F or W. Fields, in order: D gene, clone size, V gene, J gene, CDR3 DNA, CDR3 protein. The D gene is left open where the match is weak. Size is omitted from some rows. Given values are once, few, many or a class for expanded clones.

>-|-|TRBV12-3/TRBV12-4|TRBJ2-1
TGTGCCAGCAGTTACCCCAGGGGAGCGAGCATGTTCTTC
CASSYPRGASMFF
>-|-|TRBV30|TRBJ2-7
TGTGCCTGGAGTGTACTGGGCCAGGGCCCCCACTACGAGCAGTACTTC
CAWSVLGQGPHYEQYF
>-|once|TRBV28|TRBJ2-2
TGTGCCAGCAGTTCCCCGGCGGGTGACACCGGGGAGCTGTTTTTT
CASSSPAGDTGELFF
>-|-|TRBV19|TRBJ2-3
TGTGCCAGTATGGGACTGATCGGGGAAGATACGCAGTATTTT
CASMGLIGEDTQYF
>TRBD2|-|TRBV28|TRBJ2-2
TGTGCCAGCACCAAACCGGGACTAGCGGGAGGCGGCCGAGGGACCGGGGAGCTGTTTTTT
CASTKPGLAGGGRGTGELFF
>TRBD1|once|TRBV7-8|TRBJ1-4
TGTGCCAGCAGCTTCGTAACAGGGGCCTTTGATGAAAAACTGTTTTTT
CASSFVTGAFDEKLFF
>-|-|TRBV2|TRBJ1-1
TGTGCCAGCAGTGATCGGGACACTGAAGCTTTCTTT
CASSDRDTEAFF
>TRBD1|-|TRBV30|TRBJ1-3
TGTGCCTGGAGTACGACAGGGACTATATATTTT
CAWSTTGTIYF
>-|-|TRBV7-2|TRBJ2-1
TGTGCCAGCAGAGAGGTGAGCTCCTACAATGAGCAGTTCTTC
CASREVSSYNEQFF
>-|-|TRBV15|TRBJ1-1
TGTGCCACCAGCAGACGGGGTGCGAACACTGAAGCTTTCTTT
CATSRRGANTEAFF
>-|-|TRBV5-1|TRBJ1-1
TGCGCCAGCAGCTTGATGGGCAGCATGAACACTGAAGCTTTCTTT
CASSLMGSMNTEAFF
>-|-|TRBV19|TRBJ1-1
TGTGCCAGTAGTCAGGGTTCTATATTATCTGGCACTGAAGCTTTCTTT
CASSQGSILSGTEAFF
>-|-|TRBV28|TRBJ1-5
TGTGCCAGCAGATCCGGACAGCGGGGTTATAGCAATCAGCCCCAGCATTTT
CASRSGQRGYSNQPQHF
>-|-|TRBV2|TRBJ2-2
TGTGCCAGCAAAGCCGGGACACAGAACACCGGGGAGCTGTTTTTT
CASKAGTQNTGELFF
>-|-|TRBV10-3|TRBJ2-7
TGTGCCATCAGTTGGGCGCCACCCGACGAGCAGTACTTC
CAISWAPPDEQYF
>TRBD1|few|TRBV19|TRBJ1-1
TGTGCCAGCTTATACGGGACAGGGTACCCCATGAACACTGAAGCTTTCTTT
CASLYGTGYPMNTEAFF
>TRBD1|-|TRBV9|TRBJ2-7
TGTGCCAGCAGCTCAGAGGGGGCCCCCTACGAGCAGTACTTC
CASSSEGAPYEQYF
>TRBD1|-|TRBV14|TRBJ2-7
TGTGCCAGCAGCCAACAGGGGGAGTGGGGCGAGCAGTACTTC
CASSQQGEWGEQYF
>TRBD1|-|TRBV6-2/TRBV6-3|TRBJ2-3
TGTGCCAGCAGTTCCACTCCGGACAGGGTAGCAGATACGCAGTATTTT
CASSSTPDRVADTQYF
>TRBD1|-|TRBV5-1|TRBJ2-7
TGCGCCAGCAGCCGGGTGGGAACCGGGACAGGGGGCGGATACGAGCAGTACTTC
CASSRVGTGTGGGYEQYF
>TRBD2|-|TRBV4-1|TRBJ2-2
TGCGCCAGCAGCCGTATTGCTAGCGGGAATGGGGAGCTGTTTTTT
CASSRIASGNGELFF
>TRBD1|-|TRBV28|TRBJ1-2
TGTGCCAGCACCATCGCCGGGACAGGTGTTTTGGTGAATGGCTACACCTTC
CASTIAGTGVLVNGYTF
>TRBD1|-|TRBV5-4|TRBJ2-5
TGTGCCAGCAGCTGGGACAGACAAGAGACCCAGTACTTC
CASSWDRQETQYF
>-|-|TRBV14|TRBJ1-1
TGTGCCAGCAGCGCGGGTAGGAGGGTCACTGAAGCTTTCTTT
CASSAGRRVTEAFF
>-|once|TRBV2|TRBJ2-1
TGTGCCAGCAGTAACCTAGTTGCCAATGAGCAGTTCTTC
CASSNLVANEQFF
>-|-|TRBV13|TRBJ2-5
TGTGCCAGCAGCCCTGGTTGGGGCGGAGGGGTCCAAGAGACCCAGTACTTC
CASSPGWGGGVQETQYF
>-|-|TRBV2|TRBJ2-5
TGTGCCAGCACGGCTAGTCAAGAGACCCAGTACTTC
CASTASQETQYF
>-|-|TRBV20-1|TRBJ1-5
TGCAGTGCTAGTGCAGGAGGAGGTCAGCCCCAGCATTTT
CSASAGGGQPQHF
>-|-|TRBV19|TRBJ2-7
TGTGCCAGTAGTATAGGGCTAAACAGGTACGAGCAGTACTTC
CASSIGLNRYEQYF
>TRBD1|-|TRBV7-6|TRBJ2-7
TGTGCCAGCAGCTTAGGGGGTGGCGGGACAGGGGTTTACGAGCAGTACTTC
CASSLGGGGTGVYEQYF
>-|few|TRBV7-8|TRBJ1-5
TGTGCCAGCGAGGCGGGGTTTAATCAGCCCCAGCATTTT
CASEAGFNQPQHF
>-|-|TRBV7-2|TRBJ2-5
TGTGCCAGCAGCTTAGCGGGGCAGGGGGGCCAAGAGACCCAGTACTTC
CASSLAGQGGQETQYF
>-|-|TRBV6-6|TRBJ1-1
TGTGCCAGCCAAATTGGGGCGAACACTGAAGCTTTCTTT
CASQIGANTEAFF
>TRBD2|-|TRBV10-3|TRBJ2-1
TGTGCCATCAGCGAGACTAGCCTCTCCTACAATGAGCAGTTCTTC
CAISETSLSYNEQFF
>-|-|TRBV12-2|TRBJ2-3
TGTGCAAGTCGCCAGGACAGGGGGTGTCCTAGCGGGAGTGGGGCCAGCACAGATACGCAGTATTTT
CASRQDRGCPSGSGASTDTQYF
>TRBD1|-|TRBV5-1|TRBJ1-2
TGCGCCAGCAGCTCAGGGGGATACCCTAACTATGGCTACACCTTC
CASSSGGYPNYGYTF